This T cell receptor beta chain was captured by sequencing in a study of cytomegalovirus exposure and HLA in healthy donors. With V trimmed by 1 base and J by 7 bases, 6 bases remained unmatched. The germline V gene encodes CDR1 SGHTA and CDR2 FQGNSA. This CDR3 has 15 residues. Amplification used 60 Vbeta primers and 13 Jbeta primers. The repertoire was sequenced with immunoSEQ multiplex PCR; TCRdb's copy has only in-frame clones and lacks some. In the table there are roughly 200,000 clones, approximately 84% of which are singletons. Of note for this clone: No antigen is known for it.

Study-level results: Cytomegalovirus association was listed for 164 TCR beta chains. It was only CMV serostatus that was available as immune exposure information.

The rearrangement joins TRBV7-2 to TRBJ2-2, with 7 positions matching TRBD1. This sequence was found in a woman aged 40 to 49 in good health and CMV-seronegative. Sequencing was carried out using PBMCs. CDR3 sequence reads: CASSLDRGRFGELFF. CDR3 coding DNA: TGTGCCAGCAGCTTAGACAGGGGTCGGTTCGGGGAGCTGTTTTTT.